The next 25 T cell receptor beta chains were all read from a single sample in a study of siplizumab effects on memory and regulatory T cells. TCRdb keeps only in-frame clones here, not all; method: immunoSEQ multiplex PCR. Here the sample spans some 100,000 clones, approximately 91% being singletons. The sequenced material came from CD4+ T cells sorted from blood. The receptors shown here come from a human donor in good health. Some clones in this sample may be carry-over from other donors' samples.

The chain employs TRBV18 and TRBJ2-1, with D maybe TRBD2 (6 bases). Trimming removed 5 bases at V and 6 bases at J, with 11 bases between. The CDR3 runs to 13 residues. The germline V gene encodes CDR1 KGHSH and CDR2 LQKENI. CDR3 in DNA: TGTGCCAGCTCATCGGGGACTGTCAATGAGCAGTTCTTC. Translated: CASSSGTVNEQFF.

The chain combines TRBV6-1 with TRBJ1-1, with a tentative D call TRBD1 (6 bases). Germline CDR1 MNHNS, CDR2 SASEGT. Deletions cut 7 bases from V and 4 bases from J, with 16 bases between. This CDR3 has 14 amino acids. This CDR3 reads CASNRGGASTEAFF. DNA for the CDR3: TGTGCCAGCAACCGGGGGGGGGCTAGCACTGAAGCTTTCTTT.

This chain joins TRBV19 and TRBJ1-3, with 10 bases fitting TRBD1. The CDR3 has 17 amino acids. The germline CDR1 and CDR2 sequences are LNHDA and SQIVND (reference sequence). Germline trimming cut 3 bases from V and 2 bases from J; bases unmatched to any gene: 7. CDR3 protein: CASSIPGTGDTGNTIYF. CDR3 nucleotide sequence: TGTGCCAGTAGTATCCCCGGGACAGGGGATACTGGAAACACCATATATTTT.

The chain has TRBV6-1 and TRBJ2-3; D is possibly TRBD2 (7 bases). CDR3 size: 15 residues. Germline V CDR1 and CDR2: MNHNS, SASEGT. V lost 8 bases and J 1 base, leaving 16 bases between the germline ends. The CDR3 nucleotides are TGTGCCAGCGGGGGGAGGGGGATCGGCACAGATACGCAGTATTTT. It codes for CASGGRGIGTDTQYF.

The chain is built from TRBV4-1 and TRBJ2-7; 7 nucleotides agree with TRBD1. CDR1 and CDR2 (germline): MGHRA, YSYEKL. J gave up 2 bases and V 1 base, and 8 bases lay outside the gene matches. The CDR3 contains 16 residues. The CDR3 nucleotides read TGCGCCAGCAGCCAAGTCCGAGGGGGCCAACCCTACGAGCAGTACTTC. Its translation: CASSQVRGGQPYEQYF.

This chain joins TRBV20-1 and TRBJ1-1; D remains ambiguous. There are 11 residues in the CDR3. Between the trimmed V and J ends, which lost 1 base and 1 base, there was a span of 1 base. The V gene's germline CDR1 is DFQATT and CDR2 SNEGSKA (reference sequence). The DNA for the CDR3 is TGCAGTGCTAGAGGGAACACTGAAGCTTTCTTT. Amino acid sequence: CSARGNTEAFF.

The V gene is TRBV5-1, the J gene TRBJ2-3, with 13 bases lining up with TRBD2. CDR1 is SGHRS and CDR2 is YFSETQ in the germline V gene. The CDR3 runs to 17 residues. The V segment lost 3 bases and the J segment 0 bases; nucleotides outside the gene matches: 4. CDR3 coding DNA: TGCGCCAGCAGCTCGATACTAGCGGGAGGGAGCACAGATACGCAGTATTTT. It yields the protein CASSSILAGGSTDTQYF.

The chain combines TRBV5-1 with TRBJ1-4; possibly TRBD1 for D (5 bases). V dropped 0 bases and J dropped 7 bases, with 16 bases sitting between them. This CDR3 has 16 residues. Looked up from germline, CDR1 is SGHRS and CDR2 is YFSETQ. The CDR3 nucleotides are TGCGCCAGCAGCTTGGGGAATACAGGCGCCGGTGAAAAACTGTTTTTT. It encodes CASSLGNTGAGEKLFF.

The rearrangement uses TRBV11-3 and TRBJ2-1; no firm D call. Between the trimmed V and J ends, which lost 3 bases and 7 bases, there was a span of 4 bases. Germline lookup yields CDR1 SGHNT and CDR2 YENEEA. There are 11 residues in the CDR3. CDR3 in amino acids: CASSFMNEQFF. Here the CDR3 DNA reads TGTGCCAGCAGCTTTATGAATGAGCAGTTCTTC. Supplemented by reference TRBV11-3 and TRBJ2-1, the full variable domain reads EAGVVQSPRYKIIEKKQPVAFWCNPISGHNTLYWYLQNLGQGPELLIRYENEEAVDDSQLPKDRFSAERLKGVDSTLKIQPAELGDSAVYLCASSFMNEQFFGPGTRLTVL.

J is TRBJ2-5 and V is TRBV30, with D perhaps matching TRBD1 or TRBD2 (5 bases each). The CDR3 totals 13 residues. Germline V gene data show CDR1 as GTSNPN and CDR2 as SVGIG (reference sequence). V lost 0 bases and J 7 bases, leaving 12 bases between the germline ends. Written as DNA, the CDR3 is TGTGCCTGGAGTGTAATGGGGACGGGGACCCAGTACTTC. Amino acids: CAWSVMGTGTQYF.

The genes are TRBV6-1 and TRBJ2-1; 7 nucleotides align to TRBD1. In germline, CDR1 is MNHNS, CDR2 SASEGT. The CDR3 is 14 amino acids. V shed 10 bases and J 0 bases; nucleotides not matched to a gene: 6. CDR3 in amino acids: CATLRGFSYNEQFF. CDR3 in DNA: TGTGCCACTCTCAGGGGGTTCTCCTACAATGAGCAGTTCTTC.

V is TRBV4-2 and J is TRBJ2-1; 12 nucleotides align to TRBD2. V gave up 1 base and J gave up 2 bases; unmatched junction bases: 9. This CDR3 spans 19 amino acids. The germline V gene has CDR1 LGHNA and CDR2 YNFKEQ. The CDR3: CASSQATNRLAGAYNEQFF. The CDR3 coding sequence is TGTGCCAGCAGCCAAGCGACTAACCGACTAGCGGGAGCCTACAATGAGCAGTTCTTC.

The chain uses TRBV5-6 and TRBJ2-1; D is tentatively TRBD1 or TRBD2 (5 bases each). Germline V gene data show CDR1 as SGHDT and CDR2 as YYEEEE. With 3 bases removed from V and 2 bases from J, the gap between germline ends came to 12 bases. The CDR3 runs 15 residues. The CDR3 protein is CASSSGRVPYNEQFF. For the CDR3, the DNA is TGTGCCAGCAGCTCAGGGCGGGTCCCCTACAATGAGCAGTTCTTC.

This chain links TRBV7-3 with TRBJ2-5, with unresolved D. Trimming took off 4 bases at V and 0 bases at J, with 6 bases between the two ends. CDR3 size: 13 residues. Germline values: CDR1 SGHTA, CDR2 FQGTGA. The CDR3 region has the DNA TGTGCCAGCAGCTCCGGCCACCAAGAGACCCAGTACTTC. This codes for CASSSGHQETQYF.

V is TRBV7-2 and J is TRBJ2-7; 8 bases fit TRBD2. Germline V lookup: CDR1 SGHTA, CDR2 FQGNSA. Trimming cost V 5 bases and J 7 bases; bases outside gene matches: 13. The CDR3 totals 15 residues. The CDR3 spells CASSTTSGAPWEQYF. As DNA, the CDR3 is TGTGCCAGCAGCACAACTAGCGGAGCCCCCTGGGAGCAGTACTTC.

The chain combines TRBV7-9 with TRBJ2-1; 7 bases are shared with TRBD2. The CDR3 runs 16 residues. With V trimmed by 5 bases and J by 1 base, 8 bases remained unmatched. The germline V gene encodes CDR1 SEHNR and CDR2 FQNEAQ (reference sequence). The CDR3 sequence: CASSARDYYSYNEQFF. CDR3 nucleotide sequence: TGTGCCAGCAGCGCGCGGGACTACTATTCCTACAATGAGCAGTTCTTC.

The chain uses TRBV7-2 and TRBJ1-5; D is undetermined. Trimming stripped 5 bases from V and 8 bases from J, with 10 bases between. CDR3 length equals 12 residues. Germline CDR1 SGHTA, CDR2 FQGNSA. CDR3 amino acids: CASSVQLEPQHF. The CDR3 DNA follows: TGTGCCAGCAGCGTTCAACTTGAGCCCCAGCATTTT.

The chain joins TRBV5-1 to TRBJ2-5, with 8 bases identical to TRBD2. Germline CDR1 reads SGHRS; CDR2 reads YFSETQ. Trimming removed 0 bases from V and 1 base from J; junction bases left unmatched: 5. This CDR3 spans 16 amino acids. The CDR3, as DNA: TGCGCCAGCAGCTTGGGAGCGGGAGTTTCCCAAGAGACCCAGTACTTC. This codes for CASSLGAGVSQETQYF.

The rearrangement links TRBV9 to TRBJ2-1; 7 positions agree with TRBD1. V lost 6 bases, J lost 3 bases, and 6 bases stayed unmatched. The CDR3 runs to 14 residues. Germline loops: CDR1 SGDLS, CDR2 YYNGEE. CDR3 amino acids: CASNRDRIYNEQFF. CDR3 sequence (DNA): TGTGCCAGCAACAGGGACAGAATCTACAATGAGCAGTTCTTC.

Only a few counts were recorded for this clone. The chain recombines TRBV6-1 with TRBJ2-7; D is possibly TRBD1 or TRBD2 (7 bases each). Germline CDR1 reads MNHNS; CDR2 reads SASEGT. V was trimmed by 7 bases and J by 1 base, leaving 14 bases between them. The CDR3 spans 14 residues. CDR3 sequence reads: CASIIRGGSYEQYF. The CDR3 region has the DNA TGTGCCAGCATCATCAGGGGGGGTTCCTACGAGCAGTACTTC.

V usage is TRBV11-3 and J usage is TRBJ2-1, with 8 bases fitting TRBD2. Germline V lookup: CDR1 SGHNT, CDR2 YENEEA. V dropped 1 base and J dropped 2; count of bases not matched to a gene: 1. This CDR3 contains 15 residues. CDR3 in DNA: TGTGCCAGCAGCTTAGGAGCGGGAGCCTACAATGAGCAGTTCTTC. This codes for CASSLGAGAYNEQFF.

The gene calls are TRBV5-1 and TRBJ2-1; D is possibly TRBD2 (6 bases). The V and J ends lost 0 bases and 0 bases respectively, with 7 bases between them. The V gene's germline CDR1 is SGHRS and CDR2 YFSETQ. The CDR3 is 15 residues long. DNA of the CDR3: TGCGCCAGCAGCTTGGGCGGGATCTCCTACAATGAGCAGTTCTTC. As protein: CASSLGGISYNEQFF.

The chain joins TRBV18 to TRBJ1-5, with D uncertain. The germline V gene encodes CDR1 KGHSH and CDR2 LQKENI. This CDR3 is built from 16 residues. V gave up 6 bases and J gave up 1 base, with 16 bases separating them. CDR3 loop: CASSPGRQVSNQPQHF. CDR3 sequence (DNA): TGTGCCAGCTCCCCGGGTAGGCAGGTGAGCAATCAGCCCCAGCATTTT.

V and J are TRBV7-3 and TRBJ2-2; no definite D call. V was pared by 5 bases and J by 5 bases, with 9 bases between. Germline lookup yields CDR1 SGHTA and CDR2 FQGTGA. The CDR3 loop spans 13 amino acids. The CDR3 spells CASSLGRTGELFF. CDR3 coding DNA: TGTGCCAGCAGCCTAGGTCGAACCGGGGAGCTGTTTTTT.

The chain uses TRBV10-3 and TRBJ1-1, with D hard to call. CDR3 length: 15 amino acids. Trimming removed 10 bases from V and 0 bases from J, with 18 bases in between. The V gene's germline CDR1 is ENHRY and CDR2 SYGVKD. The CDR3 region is CATRPTQDLNTEAFF. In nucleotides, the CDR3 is TGTGCCACCCGACCGACCCAGGACTTGAACACTGAAGCTTTCTTT.